This T cell receptor (beta chain) was obtained from a study of shared clonotypes between healthy human individuals. Study-level results: Approximately 5.4% of naive CD4 clonotypes were common to a handful of donors.

The input for sorted-subset replicate PCRs was 200 to 250 ng DNA, tens of thousands of T cell genomes. Profiling relied on immunoSEQ multiplex PCR, and the TCRdb table lists in-frame clones only, not all of them. The repertoire holds about 2 million clones, with 95% as singletons. Trimming shortened V by 3 bases and J by 0 bases, and 12 bases separated the two germline ends. The CDR3 extends over 17 amino acids. CDR1 and CDR2 from the germline V gene are LNHDA and SQIVND (reference sequence). This clone appeared a single time. The antigen remains unidentified. The split of CD4+ cells yielded CD45RA+ naive and CD45RA-negative memory subsets.

The sequenced sample consisted of naive CD4+ T cells sorted from blood. Subset: CD45RA+ positively selected. The TCR was taken from a man in his late teens or twenties in good health. The chain uses TRBV19 and TRBJ2-6; D might be TRBD1 or TRBD2, each matching 5 bases. CDR3 loop: CASSILGPSSGANVLTF. Here the CDR3 DNA reads TGTGCCAGTAGTATCTTGGGACCGTCCTCTGGGGCCAACGTCCTGACTTTC.